The next 10 T cell receptor beta chains were all read from a single sample in a study of shared clonotypes between healthy human individuals. The naive CD8 fraction comprised CD45RO-negative cells positively selected for CCR7 and excluded terminally differentiated effector memory CD45RA+ cells. The data were produced by immunoSEQ multiplex PCR, yet TCRdb's version contains in-frame clones alone and is incomplete. This table holds hundreds of thousands of clones, around 96% found once. Sequenced material: naive CD8+ T cells sorted from blood. The source is a woman aged 25 to 39 in good health.

The chain couples TRBV2 to TRBJ2-7; TRBD1 agrees at 7 bases. The germline CDR1 and CDR2 sequences are SNHLY and FYNNEI. The CDR3 has 12 amino acids. V lost 7 bases, J lost 7 bases, and 7 bases stayed unmatched. The CDR3 is CASTGTDMEQYF. As DNA, the CDR3 is TGTGCCAGCACCGGGACAGATATGGAGCAGTACTTC.

The chain combines TRBV5-6 with TRBJ2-3; 12 bases agree with TRBD2. Trimming cost V 3 bases and J 4 bases; bases outside gene matches: 3. CDR1 and CDR2 from the germline V gene are SGHDT and YYEEEE. The CDR3 runs 15 residues. The CDR3 loop is CASSSGLAGSDTQYF. CDR3 sequence (DNA): TGTGCCAGCAGCTCAGGACTAGCGGGATCAGATACGCAGTATTTT.

In its sample, this clone was seen a few times. The V gene is TRBV5-6, the J gene TRBJ2-4; D possibly corresponds to TRBD1 (5 bases). Germline V gene sequence: CDR1 SGHDT, CDR2 YYEEEE. V lost 2 bases and J 7 bases, leaving 10 bases between the germline ends. This CDR3 spans 13 amino acids. The DNA of the CDR3 is TGTGCCAGCAGCTTCGGACAAGTGAACATTCAGTACTTC. Translating it yields CASSFGQVNIQYF.

The V gene is TRBV4-1, the J gene TRBJ2-1; 7 bases agree with TRBD1. Germline V gives CDR1 MGHRA, CDR2 YSYEKL. The CDR3 extends over 18 amino acids. Trimming at V came to 1 base and at J to 13 bases, leaving 22 bases not matched to a gene. CDR3 loop: CASSQGTGMLVNEGLQFF. The DNA of the CDR3 is TGCGCCAGCAGCCAAGGGACAGGAATGCTCGTTAACGAGGGGCTACAGTTCTTC.

This chain connects TRBV4-1 to TRBJ2-1; D is ambiguous. This CDR3 comprises 13 residues. Trimming cost V 5 bases and J 7 bases, with 12 bases left between them. Germline CDR1 and CDR2: MGHRA and YSYEKL. In DNA, the CDR3 is TGCGCCAGCAGCTCCCTCTTCCAAAATGAGCAGTTCTTC. This translates into CASSSLFQNEQFF.

This CDR3 is CASSLDSLSGNTIYF. The CDR3 nucleotides are TGTGCCAGCAGCTTGGACAGTCTCTCTGGAAACACCATATATTTT. The gene calls are TRBV28 and TRBJ1-3, with D maybe TRBD1 (6 bases). CDR3 length equals 15 residues. Per germline, CDR1 MDHEN and CDR2 SYDVKM. Trimming removed 6 bases from V and 0 bases from J, with 12 bases in between.

This rearrangement joins TRBV10-2 to TRBJ2-7; 9 bases are a match to TRBD2. There are 15 residues in the CDR3. V was pared by 3 bases and J by 1 base, with 4 bases of the junction left unmatched. Germline lookup yields CDR1 WSHSY and CDR2 SAAADI. The CDR3 bases are TGCGCCAGCAGTGACGTAGCGGGAGTATCCTACGAGCAGTACTTC. Amino acid sequence: CASSDVAGVSYEQYF.

The chain joins TRBV2 to TRBJ2-7, with TRBD1 matching over 8 bases. The ends lost 6 bases at V and 3 bases at J; junction bases unmatched: 7. The V gene's germline CDR1 is SNHLY and CDR2 FYNNEI. The CDR3 sequence is 14 residues long. CDR3 in amino acids: CASSAGQAVYEQYF. The CDR3 region has the DNA TGTGCCAGCAGCGCGGGACAGGCCGTCTACGAGCAGTACTTC.

The CDR3 here is CASSSPEQFF. The DNA of the CDR3 is TGTGCCAGCAGCTCCCCCGAGCAGTTCTTC. This chain connects TRBV7-9 to TRBJ2-1; D call uncertain. V was shortened by 4 bases and J by 10 bases, with 5 bases between the two germline ends. The CDR3 contains 10 residues. Germline-derived CDR1 and CDR2 are SEHNR and FQNEAQ (reference sequence).

This rearrangement joins TRBV7-6 to TRBJ1-5; D gene uncertain. Germline V gives CDR1 SGHVS, CDR2 FNYEAQ. This CDR3 region has 16 residues. Trimming stripped 0 bases from V and 1 base from J, with 10 bases between. The CDR3 loop reads CASSLAPGLSNQPQHF. The CDR3 DNA is TGTGCCAGCAGCTTAGCGCCCGGGCTGAGCAATCAGCCCCAGCATTTT.